These 6 T cell receptor beta chains were all obtained from the same sample, sequenced in a study of cytomegalovirus exposure and HLA in healthy donors. PCR involved 60 Vbeta and 13 Jbeta primers. Repertoires were generated with immunoSEQ multiplex PCR, while TCRdb's copy carries only in-frame clones and drops some. Of some 200,000 clones listed, around 85% are singletons. The specimen was PBMCs. All receptors derive from a man aged 50 or older in good health and CMV-seronegative.

The chain joins TRBV6-1 to TRBJ2-1; TRBD1 agrees at 9 bases. The trim removed 4 bases at V and 8 bases at J, leaving 9 bases unmatched. The CDR3 totals 15 residues. From germline, CDR1 is MNHNS and CDR2 SASEGT. CDR3 sequence (DNA): TGTGCCAGCAGTGCCTCCGGGACAGGGCCCGATGAGCAGTTCTTC. Translated, it gives CASSASGTGPDEQFF.

The genes are TRBV28 and TRBJ1-1, with 7 bases lining up with TRBD1. The CDR3 loop spans 11 amino acids. The germline V gene encodes CDR1 MDHEN and CDR2 SYDVKM. J gave up 4 bases and V 7 bases, and 0 bases lay outside the gene matches. Here the CDR3 DNA reads TGTGCCAGCAACAGGGGCACTGAAGCTTTCTTT. Protein sequence: CASNRGTEAFF.

This chain uses TRBV9 with TRBJ2-2; perhaps TRBD2 as D (6 bases). The germline V gene encodes CDR1 SGDLS and CDR2 YYNGEE. The CDR3 has 15 amino acids. Trimming took 3 bases from V and 0 from J, leaving 9 bases between them. The CDR3 coding sequence is TGTGCCAGCAGCGGGGGGGTAGCGAACACCGGGGAGCTGTTTTTT. Amino acids: CASSGGVANTGELFF. The whole variable domain, remainder taken from reference TRBV9 and TRBJ2-2, is DSGVTQTPKHLITATGQRVTLRCSPRSGDLSVYWYQQSLDQGLQFLIQYYNGEERAKGNILERFSAQQFPDLHSELNLSSLELGDSALYFCASSGGVANTGELFFGEGSRLTVL.

This chain joins TRBV2 and TRBJ2-7; 9 bases map to TRBD2. Per the germline V gene, CDR1 is SNHLY and CDR2 is FYNNEI. Germline trimming cut 1 base from V and 7 bases from J; bases unmatched to any gene: 8. This CDR3 is 15 amino acids long. CDR3 amino acids: CASSEVGGRAQEQYF. The CDR3 coding sequence is TGTGCCAGCAGTGAAGTGGGCGGGAGGGCCCAGGAGCAGTACTTC.

This chain connects TRBV5-5 to TRBJ1-4, with D tentatively TRBD1 (5 bases). Per the germline V gene, CDR1 is SGHKS and CDR2 is YYEKEE (reference sequence). Trimming removed 0 bases from V and 1 base from J, with 7 bases in between. The CDR3 sequence is 15 residues long. CDR3: CASSLDGGTNEKLFF. The CDR3 nucleotides are TGTGCCAGCAGCTTGGACGGGGGAACTAATGAAAAACTGTTTTTT.

This rearrangement joins TRBV4-1 to TRBJ2-5; D may be TRBD1 (6 bases). This CDR3 has 14 residues. Deletions cut 6 bases from V and 2 bases from J, with 13 bases between. Germline CDR1 reads MGHRA; CDR2 reads YSYEKL. The CDR3 bases are TGCGCCAGCAGTCCGACAGGATCTCAAGAGACCCAGTACTTC. Its translation is CASSPTGSQETQYF.